This TCR beta chain was recovered during a study of blood T cell repertoires in COVID-19. Overall study: COVID-19 samples collected from the United States, Italy and Spain covered acute and convalescent phases. PBMCs, B-cell-depleted T cells, or T cells provided the cDNA or gDNA that made up the material.

The authors' processing: From reference gene primer amplification, estimates of nucleated cell counts were derived. Libraries were prepared by immunoSEQ multiplex PCR; TCRdb keeps only in-frame clonotypes and omits some of them. The V and J calls and clone size were taken over from that table, and D and trimming were inferred from the DNA. The sample includes 90,000 to 120,000 clones, under 85% of them seen just once. This CDR3 contains 16 residues. The ends lost 0 bases at V and 6 bases at J; junction bases unmatched: 10. Germline V lookup: CDR1 GTSNPN, CDR2 SVGIG (reference sequence). The clonotype originates from a woman aged 70-85 years with acute or convalescent COVID-19. The sequenced sample was peripheral blood. J is TRBJ1-5 and V is TRBV30; 8 positions match TRBD1. CDR3 protein: CAWSVGRTGLGQPQHF. CDR3 in DNA: TGTGCCTGGAGTGTAGGGAGGACAGGGTTAGGTCAGCCCCAGCATTTT.